This TCR beta chain was sequenced in a study of CD8+ T cells in alopecia areata. Study in general: Percent affected scalp area, the SALT score, rated treated patients' severity.

Extracted from the samples, RNA was reverse transcribed into cDNA to serve as the sequencing template. Some clones are missing from TCRdb's copy, which holds only in-frame ones; the method was immunoSEQ multiplex PCR. The sample consists of about 190,000 clones, 45% to 75% of them appearing once. Described treatment: oral pan-JAK inhibitor, 5-10 mg twice daily. In germline, CDR1 is SGHNT, CDR2 YYREEE (reference sequence). CDR3 length: 14 amino acids. V shed 5 bases and J 4 bases; nucleotides not matched to a gene: 6. The sequence derives from a human donor with alopecia areata. Here the sequenced sample was CD4+ T cells sorted from blood, taken at week 4, from a patient treated with tofacitinib. This chain joins TRBV5-4 and TRBJ1-5, with 7 bases lining up with TRBD1. The CDR3 reads CASRGDRDNQPQHF. The CDR3 coding sequence is TGTGCCAGCAGGGGGGACAGAGATAATCAGCCCCAGCATTTT.